Reported below is one TCR beta chain. Ages ranged from about 18 to 89 years, with residence in about two dozen US areas. Self-reported history from a screening survey and questionnaire set each donor's cohort. This entry belongs to a study of blood T cell repertoires in COVID-19. V trimming: 5 bases; J trimming: 4 bases; junction bases outside the gene matches: 5. Germline assignment: CDR1 SSHAT and CDR2 FNYEAQ (reference sequence). The CDR3 sequence is 15 residues long. Original data processing: Reference gene primer amplification gave nucleated cell count estimates. TCRdb's table, derived via immunoSEQ multiplex PCR, lists solely in-frame clones and lacks some. That table is the source of V, J and clone size, and D and trimming were worked out from the DNA. The sample has around 230,000 clones, roughly 89% seen once.

The sequenced sample was PBMCs or T cells enriched from blood (not recorded which). V is TRBV7-7 and J is TRBJ2-1; the match to TRBD1 covers 10 bases. This TCR came from a woman in her 30s with acute COVID-19. CDR3 in DNA: TGTGCCAGCAGCCCCCGGACAGGGGGGTACAATGAGCAGTTCTTC. Translating it yields CASSPRTGGYNEQFF.